This T cell receptor beta chain was captured in a study of vaccination and CD4 T cells after COVID-19. The sample's treatment: roughly 10-day PBMC culture with coronavirus spike peptide pools or control peptides (ViraFEST assay). Prior to the COVID-19 pandemic (2011-2018), the unexposed donor's CD4+ T cells were collected. Between the trimmed V and J ends, which lost 2 bases and 0 bases, there was a span of 7 bases. This CDR3 has 13 residues. Germline CDR1 GTSNPN, CDR2 SVGIG (reference sequence). Sequencing of DNA taken from cultured CD4+ T cells relied on the Oncomine TCR Beta short-read assay. Genomic DNA extraction was carried out from cultured CD4+ T cells. A single record per CDR3 protein comes from TCRdb applying MiXCR to the PCR reads. The repertoire holds thousands of distinct CDR3 sequences, with roughly 35% as singletons. On this clonotype: Antigen unknown.

The chain joins TRBV30 to TRBJ1-1; a possible D gene is TRBD1 (5 bases). The source material was CD4+ T cells from blood, cultured in vitro. The sequence derives from a human donor in good health. The CDR3: CAWSRGLNTEAFF. The CDR3 coding sequence is TGTGCCTGGAGTCGGGGACTGAACACTGAAGCTTTCTTT.